This TCR beta chain was sequenced during a study of cytomegalovirus exposure and HLA in healthy donors (dated by TCRdb to about 2017). A note on the overall study: An earlier analysis of several hundred of the donors reported 250 to 300 Gb of sequence data and 117 million unique TCR beta sequences from 150 million to 200 million T cells. An early release covering 550 to 650 HLA-typed donors comprised roughly 300 gigabases of sequencing data and around 80 million unique TCR sequences. Among the roughly 400 genotyped donors, approximately 81% belonged to the genetic ancestry cluster associated with self-reported Caucasian donors. The study was designed to test whether signatures of past pathogen exposure could be identified by cataloging public T cell receptors. The study used immunosequencing to profile the T cell repertoires of under 700 subjects and linked those repertoires to cytomegalovirus serostatus. Besides the first cohort of roughly 640 subjects, a separate validation cohort made up of over 100 different subjects was used. The study combined high-throughput TCR immunosequencing, statistical association of individual TCRs with disease status, and machine learning to predict cytomegalovirus infection status. In a later analysis, previously published TCR beta repertoires from roughly 710 donors were re-analyzed and high-resolution HLA genotyping was added so that TCR occurrence patterns could be studied. The later analysis used no new phenotypic data to find candidate immune exposures, relying instead on TCR beta sequences and their occurrence across donors. To decide whether each TCR beta V gene segment behaved as functional or pseudogenic, an earlier analysis of fewer than 750 of the donors relied on high-throughput TCR beta sequencing. Donor age, sex, ethnicity and CMV serostatus were compiled alongside the repertoire data. Genome-wide SNP genotypes for about 65% of the roughly 670 donors were used in a later genetic analysis, which treated that subset as a discovery cohort. All discovery cohort repertoires had been generated using a single sequencing platform. Both class I and class II loci were covered by HLA typing, at four-digit resolution. Typing coverage varied by locus: about 620-640 donors for A, B, C, DRB1 and DQB1; more than 500 for DQA1; nearly 610 for DPA1; some 470 for DPB1. About 5 DR-DQ haplotypes were handled as single units for association and clustering, since linkage in the cohort was strong. Among about 360 genotyped donors of the cohort, an average of about 240,000 unique TCR beta nucleotide sequences were sequenced per donor, approximately 20% of them non-productive. Broad study findings and their caveats: Broadly in line with IMGT annotations, most TCR beta V segments showed up in productive rearrangements about 87% or about 30% of the time in an earlier analysis of around 550 of the donors. Correlated functional status among segregating V segments might be attributable to linkage disequilibrium, but an unknown experimental factor could not be ruled out. Across donors, most TCR sequences were observed very rarely, whereas some public TCRs were present in many individuals. Specific HLA alleles were associated with 15,000 to 20,000 TCR beta sequences at a false discovery rate of 0.05 in a later analysis. Compared with the 666-donor mean, donors in an Asian-associated ancestry cluster had fewer N-insertions in productive TCRs, according to a later genetic analysis. Sequencing depth was assumed to be roughly uniform across donors in the presence/absence analyses, though that assumption may not hold. A further reported finding was that TCR beta sequences accurately predicted the HLA-A and HLA-B alleles for most subjects in the first cohort. A later analysis found that most CMV-associated TCR beta chains appeared HLA-restricted, with HLA associations seemingly driven largely by CMV exposure. Because HLA typing was unavailable for some donors at each locus, only the typed subset was used in association tests. A later genetic analysis associated a missense DCLRE1C variant with V-gene and J-gene trimming of TCR beta chains, and an independent cohort replicated the association. Fewer than 20 rarely observed V segments, including chromosome 9 orphons, were excluded from the earlier analysis of a few hundred of the donors because counts were too low. Several of the top co-occurrence clusters appeared to be linked to parvovirus B19, influenza, CMV and Epstein-Barr virus, according to a later analysis. The study gave a list of about 150 TCR beta chains associated with cytomegalovirus. According to a later analysis, TCR association rates differed among HLA loci, with DRB1 alleles showing the most associated TCRs and HLA-C alleles showing the fewest. Strong co-occurrence of HLA alleles, especially DR and DQ, made assigning TCR associations to individual alleles difficult. Three of the identified cytomegalovirus-associated TCR beta chains were confirmed in vitro to be specific for cytomegalovirus antigens. Cytomegalovirus status was reported to be diagnosed by the classifier with high specificity and sensitivity in both the original and validation cohorts. The authors suggested that the approach could potentially be generalized to other disease states and immunological phenotypes. The sequencing pipeline was judged likely to have produced a cluster of highly shared sequence variants as a technical artifact. This cohort had only TCR beta chains sequenced, and the lack of alpha or paired-chain data limited which features could be detected. Compared with equally common non-associated chains, HLA-associated TCR beta chains in a later analysis were more clonally expanded and had lower generation probabilities. Immune exposure information for the cohort was limited to CMV serostatus.

In the case of this clone: Its antigen is currently not known. No much larger clone exists at a distance of one base, and base qualities are not known.

The cohort consisted of approximately 690 healthy bone marrow donors. Cohort members were all nominally healthy when sampled, although unrecorded immune exposures were likely present. The donor was CMV seronegative and belonged to the group of 352 seronegative cohort members. Every donor gave a peripheral blood sample, and the peripheral blood mononuclear cells from that sample were used for TCR beta sequencing. Genomic DNA extraction from the blood cell samples was performed with the Qiagen DNeasy Blood Extraction Kit. Libraries were built with the immunoSEQ multiplex PCR assay. For the multiplex PCR, a mixture combining 60 forward primers for TCR Vbeta segments and 13 reverse primers for TCR Jbeta segments was used. The CDR3 region of rearranged TCR beta genes was amplified from genomic DNA with a multiplex PCR assay. The Illumina HiSeq System was used to sequence the amplified TCR beta libraries as 87-base-pair reads. In the source study's methods: In a later analysis, tens of millions of unique TCR beta chains were counted across the 650 to 750 repertoires, and approximately 11 million of these chains were shared by at least two donors. Raw reads were error-corrected and collapsed into unique sequences by a nearest-neighbor algorithm in which closely related sequences were merged to remove PCR and sequencing errors. CDR3 sequences were aligned to IMGT reference sequences to assign V, D and J gene segments. For a sequence to be retained, a match of at least six nucleotides was required to both a V gene segment and a J gene segment. Rearrangements were classified as productive when the CDR3 lacked stop codons and remained in frame with V and J, and all other rearrangements were classified as non-productive. Following IMGT convention, CDR3 was defined as the stretch from the second conserved V-encoded cysteine to the conserved J-encoded phenylalanine. In an earlier analysis of around 570 of the donors, sequences lacking an unambiguous match to a single V gene segment were excluded. In an earlier analysis of a few hundred of the donors, V segments were called functional above 56.7% productive rearrangements and were called segregating when the between-donor standard deviation exceeded 5%. To diagnose cytomegalovirus status from the catalog of TCR beta chain sequences, a statistical classification framework was built. In a later analysis, TCR nucleotide sequences were compared against IMGT/GENE-DB human TR gene sequences so that V and J genes could be assigned. A later analysis assigned CDR3 sequences and most-parsimonious VDJ recombination scenarios with the TCRdist pipeline. In a later analysis, each TCR beta chain was defined by its CDR3 amino acid sequence together with its V-gene family, and reads without a unique V-gene family were excluded. In a later analysis, 450 to 600 highly shared, low-generation-probability nucleotide sequences were removed to address suspected cross-contamination and a sequencing artifact. In a later analysis, a clonal expansion index for each public chain was calculated from normalized within-repertoire ranks of inferred template counts. A later analysis computed generation probabilities with a VDJ recombination model fitted to out-of-frame rearrangements, and checked the results against IGoR. Hypergeometric tests were used in a later analysis to score TCR-TCR, TCR-HLA and TCR-CMV co-occurrence, with a repertoire-size bias correction applied to the TCR pairs. In a later analysis, false discovery rates were estimated by permuting HLA or CMV assignments 20 times. In a later analysis, co-occurring TCRs were grouped using DBSCAN, and TCRdist sequence similarity was added for clustering within HLA-allele-positive subsets. Co-occurrence clustering excluded repertoires with fewer than 30,000 or more than 120,000 public chains, plus five with anomalous nucleotide sharing. The table was pulled from immuneACCESS by TCRdb, which kept in-frame rearrangements only. Such tables lose some clones; where checked, under half of the loss comes from unresolved V genes, and the rest has no known cause. Clone size and the V and J calls come from that table; the DNA yielded D and trimming. The sample records roughly 200,000 clones, 80% to 85% of which are singletons. Of the sample, around 2.7% falls within the top ten clones.

Sequences were obtained from PBMCs. This TCR was sampled from a woman aged 40 to 50 in good health and CMV-seronegative.

The sequenced DNA: TGTGCCAGCAGTCCTGGACAGGCTGCCGAAAAACTGTTTTTT. This yields the protein CASSPGQAAEKLFF. The chain was built from TRBV28 and TRBJ1-4; 7 central bases correspond to TRBD1. Taken from cysteine to phenylalanine, the CDR3 has 14 residues. The retained sequence is limited to the CDR3, 42 bases, with the frame set at the first base. Taken from the germline V gene, the CDR1 and CDR2 loops are MDHEN and SYDVKM. The V end gives up 5 bases and the J end 8 bases, leaving 8 bases in the junction not matched to a gene. Outside the CDR3, residues come from the reference TRBV28 and TRBJ1-4 proteins, so the full variable domain is: DVKVTQSSRYLVKRTGEKVFLECVQDMDHENMFWYRQDPGLGLRLIYFSYDVKMKEKGDIPEGYSVSREKKERFSLILESASTNQTSMYLCASSPGQAAEKLFFGSGTQLSVL.